The rows below give T cell receptor beta chains drawn from one sample of a study of CD8+CD57+ T cells in acquired aplastic anemia. MiXCR, applied by TCRdb to the reads, yields one record per CDR3 protein. The profile shows 180,000 or so distinct CDR3 sequences, roughly 48% of them singletons. Sequenced sample: sorted CD4+, CD8+, or CD8+CD57+ T cells (not recorded which) from PBMCs. The receptors were gathered from a human donor with aplastic anemia. Each CDR3 is given with its conserved first and last residue. The D gene is left open where the match is weak. Not every row has a clone size; where given, it reads once, few, many or a size class.

CDR3: CSAHPADYNEQFF
DNA: TGCAGTGCTCACCCGGCAGACTACAATGAGCAGTTCTTC
size: .
J: TRBJ2-1
D: .
V: TRBV20-1

CDR3: CSARTVPGNAARSPLHF
DNA: TGCAGTGCTAGGACAGTGCCTGGGAACGCTGCCCGTTCACCCCTCCACTTT
size: few
J: TRBJ1-6
D: .
V: TRBV20-1

CDR3: CASSRLSGGQDEQFF
DNA: TGTGCCAGCAGCAGACTATCGGGGGGGCAGGATGAGCAGTTCTTC
size: .
J: TRBJ2-1
D: TRBD2
V: TRBV11-2

CDR3: CASSEFKGPDTQYF
DNA: TGTGCCAGCAGTGAATTTAAAGGACCAGATACGCAGTATTTT
size: .
J: TRBJ2-3
D: .
V: TRBV25-1

CDR3: CASSEDGWGNNEQFF
DNA: TGTGCCAGCAGCGAGGACGGGTGGGGAAACAATGAGCAGTTCTTC
size: many
J: TRBJ2-1
D: .
V: TRBV9

CDR3: CASRAFTSGLYNEQFF
DNA: TGTGCCAGCAGAGCCTTTACTAGCGGACTGTACAATGAGCAGTTCTTC
size: few
J: TRBJ2-1
D: TRBD2
V: TRBV25-1

CDR3: CASSTARDLGYNSPLHF
DNA: TGTGCCAGCAGTACCGCAAGGGACCTGGGCTATAATTCACCCCTCCACTTT
size: .
J: TRBJ1-6
D: .
V: TRBV6-2/TRBV6-3

CDR3: CASLVAEVGAGMNTEAFF
DNA: TGTGCCAGCTTGGTTGCGGAGGTGGGGGCCGGTATGAACACTGAAGCTTTCTTT
size: .
J: TRBJ1-1
D: .
V: TRBV7-8

CDR3: CASSDSGEETQYF
DNA: TGTGCCAGCAGCGATAGCGGGGAAGAGACCCAGTACTTC
size: .
J: TRBJ2-5
D: TRBD2
V: TRBV9

CDR3: CATSRDNQPQHF
DNA: TGTGCCACCAGCAGAGACAATCAGCCCCAGCATTTT
size: medium-sized
J: TRBJ1-5
D: .
V: TRBV15

CDR3: CSVVGTSGYNEQFF
DNA: TGCAGCGTTGTCGGGACTAGCGGTTACAATGAGCAGTTCTTC
size: .
J: TRBJ2-1
D: TRBD2
V: TRBV29-1

CDR3: CASISFGGGGNEQFF
DNA: TGTGCCAGCATAAGCTTTGGCGGGGGAGGGAATGAGCAGTTCTTC
size: many
J: TRBJ2-1
D: TRBD2
V: TRBV2

CDR3: CASSPKGVQGSNQPQHF
DNA: TGTGCCAGCAGCCCGAAGGGGGTGCAAGGGAGCAATCAGCCCCAGCATTTT
size: many
J: TRBJ1-5
D: .
V: TRBV4-2

CDR3: CASSVYQNTEAFF
DNA: TGTGCCAGCAGTGTATATCAGAACACTGAAGCTTTCTTT
size: .
J: TRBJ1-1
D: .
V: TRBV11-3

CDR3: CASSLSGIPMNTEAFF
DNA: TGTGCCAGCAGTTTATCGGGGATCCCCATGAACACTGAAGCTTTCTTT
size: few
J: TRBJ1-1
D: .
V: TRBV12-3/TRBV12-4

CDR3: CATSDSLAGGPGNGQFF
DNA: TGTGCCACCAGTGATTCCCTAGCGGGGGGGCCGGGTAATGGGCAGTTCTTC
size: once
J: TRBJ2-1
D: TRBD2
V: TRBV24-1

CDR3: CASSAWIAGANVLTF
DNA: TGTGCCAGCAGTGCCTGGATTGCTGGGGCCAACGTCCTGACTTTC
size: .
J: TRBJ2-6
D: .
V: TRBV12-3/TRBV12-4